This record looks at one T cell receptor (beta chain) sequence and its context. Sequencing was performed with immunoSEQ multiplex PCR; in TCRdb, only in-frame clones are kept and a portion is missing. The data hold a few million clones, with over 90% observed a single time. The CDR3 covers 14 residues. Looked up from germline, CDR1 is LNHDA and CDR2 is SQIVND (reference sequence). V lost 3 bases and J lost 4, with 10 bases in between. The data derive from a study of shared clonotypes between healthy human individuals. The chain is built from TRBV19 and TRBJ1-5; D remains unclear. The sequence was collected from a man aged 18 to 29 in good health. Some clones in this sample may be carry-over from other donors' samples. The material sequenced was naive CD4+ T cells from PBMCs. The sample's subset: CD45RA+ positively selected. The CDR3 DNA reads TGTGCCAGTAGTATGGTCGGCAGGAATCAGCCCCAGCATTTT. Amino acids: CASSMVGRNQPQHF.